The clone carrying this TCR beta chain was observed once. CDR3 length equals 12 residues. Germline CDR1 DFQATT, CDR2 SNEGSKA (reference sequence). The ends were cut back, 3 bases at V and 0 bases at J, with 3 bases in the middle. Using immunoSEQ multiplex PCR, the repertoire was profiled, and TCRdb retains in-frame clones only, with some absent. Of about 300,000 clones in the sample, just under 90% were seen once. The data stem from a study of blood T cell repertoires in COVID-19. The source of this sequence is a woman aged 45 to 65 who had been exposed to COVID-19. Sequences were obtained from PBMCs or T cells enriched from blood (not recorded which). J is TRBJ1-5 and V is TRBV20-1; unclear D gene. DNA of the CDR3: TGCAGTGCTAGTCATAGCAATCAGCCCCAGCATTTT. As protein: CSASHSNQPQHF.